The source of this T cell receptor (beta chain) is a study of cytomegalovirus exposure and HLA in healthy donors. Study overall: The same platform was used for the 100 to 150 validation repertoires and the roughly 640 first-cohort repertoires, a later analysis reported. Whole-study findings and limits: In vitro data verified a few CMV-associated chains as specific for CMV antigens.

Some clones are missing from TCRdb's copy, which holds only in-frame ones; the method was immunoSEQ multiplex PCR. The data contain 260,000 or so clones, roughly 91% of them seen just once; the ten biggest clones take up 3% to 3.5%. It was the roughly 130-subject validation cohort, separate from the roughly 700-subject first cohort, to which the donors belonged. Notes on this clone: Its target is not known.

The receptor's source is a woman aged 25 to 45 in good health and CMV-seronegative. The sample taken for sequencing was PBMCs.

The CDR3 sequence is CSAKNYNEQFF. For the CDR3, the DNA is TGCAGTGCTAAGAACTACAATGAGCAGTTCTTC. The chain employs TRBV20-1 and TRBJ2-1; D gene ambiguous. The CDR3 contains 11 residues. With 4 bases removed from V and 3 bases from J, the gap between germline ends came to 4 bases. Germline-derived CDR1 and CDR2 are DFQATT and SNEGSKA (reference sequence).